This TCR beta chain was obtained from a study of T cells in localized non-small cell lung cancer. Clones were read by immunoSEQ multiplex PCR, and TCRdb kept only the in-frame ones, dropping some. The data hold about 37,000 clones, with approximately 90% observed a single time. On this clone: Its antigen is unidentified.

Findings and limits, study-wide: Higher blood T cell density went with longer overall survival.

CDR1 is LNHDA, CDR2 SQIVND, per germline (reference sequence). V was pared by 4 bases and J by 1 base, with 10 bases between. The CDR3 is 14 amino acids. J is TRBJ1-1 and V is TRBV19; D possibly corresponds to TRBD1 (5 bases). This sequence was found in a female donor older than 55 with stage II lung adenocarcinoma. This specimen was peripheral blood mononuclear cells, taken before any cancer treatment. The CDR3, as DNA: TGTGCCAGTAGTAGACAGTCCCAGAACACTGAAGCTTTCTTT. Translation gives CASSRQSQNTEAFF. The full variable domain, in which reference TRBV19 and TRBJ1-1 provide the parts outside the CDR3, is DGGITQSPKYLFRKEGQNVTLSCEQNLNHDAMYWYRQDPGQGLRLIYYSQIVNDFQKGDIAEGYSVSREKKESFPLTVTSAQKNPTAFYLCASSRQSQNTEAFFGQGTRLTVV.